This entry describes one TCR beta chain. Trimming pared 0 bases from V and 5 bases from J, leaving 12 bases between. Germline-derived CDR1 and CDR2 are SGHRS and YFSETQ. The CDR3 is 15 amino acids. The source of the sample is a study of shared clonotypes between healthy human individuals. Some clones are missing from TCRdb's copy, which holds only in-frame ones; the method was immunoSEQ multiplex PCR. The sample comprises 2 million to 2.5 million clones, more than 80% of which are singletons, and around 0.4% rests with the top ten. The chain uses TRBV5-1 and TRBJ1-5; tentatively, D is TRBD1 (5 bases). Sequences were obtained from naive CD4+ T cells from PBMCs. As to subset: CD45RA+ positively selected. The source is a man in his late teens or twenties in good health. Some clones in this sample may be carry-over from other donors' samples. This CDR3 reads CASSLDSGNDQPQHF. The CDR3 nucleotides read TGCGCCAGCAGCTTGGATTCAGGGAACGATCAGCCCCAGCATTTT.